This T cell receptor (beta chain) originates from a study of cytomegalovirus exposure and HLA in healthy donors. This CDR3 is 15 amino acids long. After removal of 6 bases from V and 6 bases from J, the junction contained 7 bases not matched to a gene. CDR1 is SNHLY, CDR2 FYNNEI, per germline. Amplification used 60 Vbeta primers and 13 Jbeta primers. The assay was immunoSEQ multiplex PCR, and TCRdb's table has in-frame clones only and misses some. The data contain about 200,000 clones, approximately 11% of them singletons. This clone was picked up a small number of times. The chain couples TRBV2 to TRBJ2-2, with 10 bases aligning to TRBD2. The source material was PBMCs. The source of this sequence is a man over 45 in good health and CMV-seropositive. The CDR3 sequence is CASRGSGGAAGELFF. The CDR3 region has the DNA TGTGCCAGCAGGGGGAGCGGGGGGGCTGCCGGGGAGCTGTTTTTT.